The clone carrying this T cell receptor (beta chain) was observed many times. Its antigen is still unknown. V was clipped by 5 bases and J by 2 bases, with 13 bases between them. Germline V gene sequence: CDR1 LGHDT, CDR2 YNNKEL (reference sequence). The CDR3 spans 14 residues. The data are from a study of blood T cells in healthy people across ages. Combining a sample-barcoded 5' primer with a J-beta primer mix, a second PCR ran for roughly 6 to 11 cycles. Every cDNA molecule carried a tag from a template-switch adaptor bearing 12 random nucleotides. MiXCR, applied by TCRdb to the 5' RACE reads, yields one record per CDR3 protein. Among hundreds of thousands of distinct CDR3 sequences listed, about 30% were seen once. Study-wide points: Naive T cell percentage showed a strong correlation with the diversity of TCR beta. Any conclusive comparison of naive versus antigen-experienced cells was prevented by using unsorted PBMCs. CMV infection status of these donors was not known.

V usage is TRBV3-1 and J usage is TRBJ2-7; no clear D gene. The sequence came from a woman over 75 in good health. Sequenced input: blood. The CDR3 here is CASSATTQTYEQYF. The CDR3, as DNA: TGTGCCAGCAGCGCAACAACACAGACCTACGAGCAGTACTTC.